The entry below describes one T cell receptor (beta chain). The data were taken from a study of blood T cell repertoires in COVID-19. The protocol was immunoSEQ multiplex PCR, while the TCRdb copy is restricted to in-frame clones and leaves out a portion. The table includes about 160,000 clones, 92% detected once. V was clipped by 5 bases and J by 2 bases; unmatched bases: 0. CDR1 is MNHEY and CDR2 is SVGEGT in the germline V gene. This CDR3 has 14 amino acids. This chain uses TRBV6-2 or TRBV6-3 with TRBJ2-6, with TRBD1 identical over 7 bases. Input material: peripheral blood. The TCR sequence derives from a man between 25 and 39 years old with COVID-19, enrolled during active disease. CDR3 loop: CASSDRAGANVLTF. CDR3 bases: TGTGCCAGCAGTGACAGGGCTGGGGCCAACGTCCTGACTTTC.